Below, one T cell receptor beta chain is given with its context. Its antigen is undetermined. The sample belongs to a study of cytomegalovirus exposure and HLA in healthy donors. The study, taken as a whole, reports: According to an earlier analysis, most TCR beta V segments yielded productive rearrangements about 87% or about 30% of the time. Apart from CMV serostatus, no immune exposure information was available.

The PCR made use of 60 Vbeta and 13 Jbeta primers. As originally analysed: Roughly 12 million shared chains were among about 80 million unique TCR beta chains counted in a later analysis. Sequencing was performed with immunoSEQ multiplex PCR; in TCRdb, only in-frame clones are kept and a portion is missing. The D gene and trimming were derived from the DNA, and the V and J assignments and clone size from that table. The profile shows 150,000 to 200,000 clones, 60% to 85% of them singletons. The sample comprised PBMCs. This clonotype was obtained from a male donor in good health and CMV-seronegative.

The CDR3 DNA reads TGCAGCGGAGTTTTAGGGGGAAGAACTGAAGCTTTCTTT. Translation gives CSGVLGGRTEAFF. This chain connects TRBV29-1 to TRBJ1-1, with D possibly matching TRBD1 (6 bases). This CDR3 has 13 residues. CDR1 is SQVTM, CDR2 ANQGSEA, per germline. The ends were cut back, 7 bases at V and 5 bases at J, with 17 bases in the middle. The full variable domain, completed using reference TRBV29-1 and TRBJ1-1, is SAVISQKPSRDICQRGTSLTIQCQVDSQVTMMFWYRQQPGQSLTLIATANQGSEATYESGFVIDKFPISRPNLTFSTLTVSNMSPEDSSIYLCSGVLGGRTEAFFGQGTRLTVV.